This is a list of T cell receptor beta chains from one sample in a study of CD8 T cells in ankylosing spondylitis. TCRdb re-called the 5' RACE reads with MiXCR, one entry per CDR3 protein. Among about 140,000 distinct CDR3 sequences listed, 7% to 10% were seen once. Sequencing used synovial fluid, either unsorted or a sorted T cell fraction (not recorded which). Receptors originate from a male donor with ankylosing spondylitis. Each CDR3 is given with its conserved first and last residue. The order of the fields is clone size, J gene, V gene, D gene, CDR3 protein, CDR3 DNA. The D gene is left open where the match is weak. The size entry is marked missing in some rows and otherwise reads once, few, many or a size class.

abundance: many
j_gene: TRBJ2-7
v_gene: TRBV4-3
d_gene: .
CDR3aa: CASSHSLRQGEQYF
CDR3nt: TGCGCCAGCAGCCACTCCCTAAGGCAAGGGGAGCAGTACTTC

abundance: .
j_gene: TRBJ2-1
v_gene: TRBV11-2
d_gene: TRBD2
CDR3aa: CASSSRRLAGGHLDEQFF
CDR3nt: TGTGCCAGCAGTTCCCGCCGACTAGCGGGGGGGCATCTCGATGAGCAGTTCTTC

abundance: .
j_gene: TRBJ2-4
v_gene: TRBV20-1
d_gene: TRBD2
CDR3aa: CSARTSGGVIQYF
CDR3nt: TGCAGTGCTAGAACTAGCGGGGGTGTCATTCAGTACTTC

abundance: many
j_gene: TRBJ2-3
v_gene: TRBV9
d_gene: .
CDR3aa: CASSHDTGVVSTDTQYF
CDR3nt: TGTGCCAGCAGCCATGATACGGGCGTAGTGAGCACAGATACGCAGTATTTT

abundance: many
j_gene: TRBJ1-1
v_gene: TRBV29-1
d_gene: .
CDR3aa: CSVESGFTTEAFF
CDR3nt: TGCAGCGTTGAATCGGGGTTCACCACTGAAGCTTTCTTT

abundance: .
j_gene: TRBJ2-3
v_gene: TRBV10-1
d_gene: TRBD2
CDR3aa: CASSTSGSGTDTQYF
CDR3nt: TGCGCCAGCAGTACTAGCGGGAGTGGCACAGATACGCAGTATTTT

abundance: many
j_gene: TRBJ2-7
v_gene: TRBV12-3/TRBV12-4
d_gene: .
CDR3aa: CASSFVLDSYEQYF
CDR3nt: TGTGCCAGCAGTTTTGTCCTAGACTCCTACGAGCAGTACTTC

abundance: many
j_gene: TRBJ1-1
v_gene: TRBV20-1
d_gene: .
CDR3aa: CSARPPFGEAFF
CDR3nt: TGCAGTGCTCGACCCCCTTTCGGCGAAGCTTTCTTT

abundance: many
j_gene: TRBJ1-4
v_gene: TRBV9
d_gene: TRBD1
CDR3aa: CASSADRVREKLFF
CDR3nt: TGTGCCAGCAGCGCCGACAGGGTGAGGGAAAAACTGTTTTTT

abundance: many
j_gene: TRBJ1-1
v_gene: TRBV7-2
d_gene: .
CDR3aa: CASSPHRVGYTEAFF
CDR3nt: TGTGCCAGCAGCCCTCACAGGGTAGGGTACACTGAAGCTTTCTTT

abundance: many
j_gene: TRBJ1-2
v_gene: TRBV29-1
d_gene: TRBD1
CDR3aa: CSGGQDYGYTF
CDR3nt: TGCAGCGGGGGACAGGACTATGGCTACACCTTC

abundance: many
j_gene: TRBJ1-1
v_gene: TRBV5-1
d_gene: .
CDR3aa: CASSLEEGATEAFF
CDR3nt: TGCGCCAGCAGCTTGGAGGAAGGGGCCACTGAAGCTTTCTTT

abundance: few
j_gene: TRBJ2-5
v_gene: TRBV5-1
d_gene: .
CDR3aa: CASTIIGGETQYF
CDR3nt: TGCGCCAGCACCATCATCGGGGGAGAGACCCAGTACTTC

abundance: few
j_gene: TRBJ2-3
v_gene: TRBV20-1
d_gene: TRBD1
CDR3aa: CSASPLGQRHTDTQYF
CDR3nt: TGCAGTGCTAGTCCCTTGGGACAGCGACACACAGATACGCAGTATTTT

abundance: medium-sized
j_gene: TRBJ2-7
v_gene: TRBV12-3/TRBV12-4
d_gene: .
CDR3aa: CASSLGRGQYF
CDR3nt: TGTGCCAGCAGTTTGGGACGAGGGCAGTACTTC

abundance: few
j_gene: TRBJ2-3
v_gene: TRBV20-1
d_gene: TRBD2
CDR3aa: CSALTSGGSFSTDTQYF
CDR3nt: TGCAGTGCGCTCACTAGCGGGGGGTCCTTTTCCACAGATACGCAGTATTTT

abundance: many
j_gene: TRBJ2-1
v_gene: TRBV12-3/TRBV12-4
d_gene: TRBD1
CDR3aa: CASSGGTGLGEQFF
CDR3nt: TGTGCCAGCAGCGGTGGGACAGGCCTCGGGGAGCAGTTCTTC

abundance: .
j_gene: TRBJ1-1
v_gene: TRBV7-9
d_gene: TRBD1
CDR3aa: CASSLGDREIANTEAFF
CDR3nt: TGTGCCAGCAGCTTAGGGGACAGGGAAATAGCGAACACTGAAGCTTTCTTT

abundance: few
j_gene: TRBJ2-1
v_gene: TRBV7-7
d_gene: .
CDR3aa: CASSPDGDEQFF
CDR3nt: TGTGCTAGCAGCCCGGACGGGGATGAGCAGTTCTTC

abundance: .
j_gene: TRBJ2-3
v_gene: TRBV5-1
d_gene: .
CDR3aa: CASSRGAGSTDTQYF
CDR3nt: TGCGCCAGCAGCAGGGGGGCAGGATCTACAGATACGCAGTATTTT

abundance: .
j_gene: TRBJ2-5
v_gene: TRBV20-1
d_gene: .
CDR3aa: CSAITRDTETQYF
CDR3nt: TGCAGTGCGATCACGCGGGACACAGAGACCCAGTACTTC

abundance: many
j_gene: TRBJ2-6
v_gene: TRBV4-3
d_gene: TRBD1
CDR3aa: CASSPRDSSSGANVLTF
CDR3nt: TGCGCCAGCAGCCCCCGGGACAGTAGCTCTGGGGCCAACGTCCTGACTTTC

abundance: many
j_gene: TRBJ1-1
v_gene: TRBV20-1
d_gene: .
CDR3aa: CSALPPESGNTEAFF
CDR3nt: TGCAGTGCTTTACCCCCGGAGTCCGGGAACACTGAAGCTTTCTTT

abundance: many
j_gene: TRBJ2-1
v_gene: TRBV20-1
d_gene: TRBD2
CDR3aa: CSASPGTSATYNEQFF
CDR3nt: TGCAGTGCCTCCCCCGGGACTAGCGCTACCTACAATGAGCAGTTCTTC

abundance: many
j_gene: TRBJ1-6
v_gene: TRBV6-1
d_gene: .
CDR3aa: CACQMGNNDSPLHF
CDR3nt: TGTGCCTGCCAAATGGGGAACAACGATTCACCCCTCCACTTT

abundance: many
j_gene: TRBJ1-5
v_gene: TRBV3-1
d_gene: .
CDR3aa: CASSQEFGPQHF
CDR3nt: TGTGCCAGCAGCCAGGAGTTTGGGCCCCAGCATTTT

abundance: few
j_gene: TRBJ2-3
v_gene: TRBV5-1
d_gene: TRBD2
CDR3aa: CASSGGTSGHSTDTQYF
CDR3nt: TGCGCCAGCAGCGGCGGGACTAGCGGACATTCCACAGATACGCAGTATTTT

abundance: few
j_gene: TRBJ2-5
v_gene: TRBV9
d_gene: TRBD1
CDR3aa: CASSPWTGAQETQYF
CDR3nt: TGTGCCAGCAGCCCTTGGACAGGGGCCCAAGAGACCCAGTACTTC

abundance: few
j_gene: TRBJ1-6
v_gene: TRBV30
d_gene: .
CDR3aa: CAWNRDPDSPLHF
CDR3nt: TGTGCCTGGAATAGGGACCCGGATTCACCCCTCCACTTT

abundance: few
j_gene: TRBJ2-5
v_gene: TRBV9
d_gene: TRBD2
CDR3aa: CASSVLAGVGETQYF
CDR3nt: TGTGCCAGCAGCGTACTAGCGGGAGTCGGGGAGACCCAGTACTTC

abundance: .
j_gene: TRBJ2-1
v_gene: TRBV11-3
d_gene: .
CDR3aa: CASSSGSGQKEQFF
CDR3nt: TGTGCCAGCAGCAGCGGGTCGGGACAAAAAGAGCAGTTCTTC

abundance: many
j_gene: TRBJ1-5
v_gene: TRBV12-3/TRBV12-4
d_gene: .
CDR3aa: CASSLNEGPGGQPQHF
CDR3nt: TGTGCCAGCAGTTTAAACGAGGGGCCGGGGGGTCAGCCCCAGCATTTT

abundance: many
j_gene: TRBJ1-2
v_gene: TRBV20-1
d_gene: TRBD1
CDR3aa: CSARTGWSNYGYTF
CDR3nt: TGCAGTGCTCGGACAGGGTGGTCTAACTATGGCTACACCTTC

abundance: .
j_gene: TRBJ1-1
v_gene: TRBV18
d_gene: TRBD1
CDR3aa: CASSRDSFMNTEAFF
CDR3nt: TGTGCCAGCTCTCGGGACAGCTTCATGAACACTGAAGCTTTCTTT

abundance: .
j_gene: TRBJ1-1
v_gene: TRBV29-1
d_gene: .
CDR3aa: CSVFSNTEAFF
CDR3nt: TGCAGCGTGTTTTCGAACACTGAAGCTTTCTTT

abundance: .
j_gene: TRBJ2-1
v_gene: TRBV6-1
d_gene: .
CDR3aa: CASSEGFGGYEQFF
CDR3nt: TGTGCCAGCAGTGAAGGGTTCGGGGGCTATGAGCAGTTCTTC

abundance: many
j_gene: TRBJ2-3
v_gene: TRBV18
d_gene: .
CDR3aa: CASSPPGTDTQYF
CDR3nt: TGTGCCAGCTCACCACCGGGCACAGATACGCAGTATTTT